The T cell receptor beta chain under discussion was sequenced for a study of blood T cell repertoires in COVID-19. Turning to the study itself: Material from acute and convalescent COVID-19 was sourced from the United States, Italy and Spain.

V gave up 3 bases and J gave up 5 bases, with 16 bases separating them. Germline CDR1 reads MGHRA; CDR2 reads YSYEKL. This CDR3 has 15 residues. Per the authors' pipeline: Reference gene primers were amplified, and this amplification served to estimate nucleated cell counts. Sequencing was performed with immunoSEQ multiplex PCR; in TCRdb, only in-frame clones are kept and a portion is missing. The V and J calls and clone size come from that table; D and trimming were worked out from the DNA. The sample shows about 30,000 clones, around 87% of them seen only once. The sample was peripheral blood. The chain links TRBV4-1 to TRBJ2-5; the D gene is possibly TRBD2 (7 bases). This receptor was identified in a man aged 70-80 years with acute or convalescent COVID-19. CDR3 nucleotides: TGCGCCAGCAGCCAGAGGGGGGGAGTAGAGGAGACCCAGTACTTC. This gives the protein CASSQRGGVEETQYF.